The 31 T cell receptor beta chains below were found in one sample sequenced in a study of blood T cell repertoires in COVID-19. Profiling relied on immunoSEQ multiplex PCR, and the TCRdb table lists in-frame clones only, not all of them. Altogether approximately 170,000 clones are present, roughly four fifths being singletons, with the ten largest covering approximately 12%. Sequencing input: peripheral blood. The receptor source for this set is a man between 65 and 79 years old who had recovered from COVID-19.

This clone was picked up a small number of times. The chain has TRBV25-1 and TRBJ1-2; the D is unclear. V gave up 0 bases and J gave up 6 bases, with 8 bases separating them. The germline V gene has CDR1 MGHDK and CDR2 SYGVNS. This CDR3 has 13 residues. CDR3 in DNA: TGTGCCAGCAGTGAATATCATGAGGATGGCTACACCTTC. Translated, it gives CASSEYHEDGYTF.

V and J are TRBV28 and TRBJ1-2; D might be TRBD1 (5 bases). The CDR3 runs 15 residues. The V gene's germline CDR1 is MDHEN and CDR2 SYDVKM. V lost 5 bases and J lost 1, with 14 bases in between. In nucleotides, the CDR3 is TGTGCCAGCAGTCCGGGGACTGCCTTTAACTATGGCTACACCTTC. Translated: CASSPGTAFNYGYTF.

The chain recombines TRBV6-5 with TRBJ2-1; 7 positions agree with TRBD1. The length of the CDR3 is 15 residues. J lost 0 bases, V lost 7 bases, and 6 bases had no gene match. Germline V gene sequence: CDR1 MNHEY, CDR2 SVGAGI. The CDR3 nucleotides are TGTGCCAGCACCCGCCGGGACAGCTCCTACAATGAGCAGTTCTTC. Amino acids: CASTRRDSSYNEQFF.

The V and J genes are TRBV2 and TRBJ2-7; 7 bases fit TRBD2. The CDR3 spans 13 residues. Per germline, CDR1 SNHLY and CDR2 FYNNEI. The J segment lost 3 bases and the V segment lost 7 bases, leaving 6 bases of the junction unmatched. The CDR3 coding sequence is TGTGCCAGCATTCGGGAGGAGGGCTACGAGCAGTACTTC. Amino acid sequence: CASIREEGYEQYF.

V and J are TRBV9 and TRBJ1-2; D is ambiguous. This CDR3 comprises 15 residues. Germline CDR1 SGDLS, CDR2 YYNGEE. V was pared by 0 bases and J by 0 bases, with 9 bases between. The CDR3: CASSVEAGANYGYTF. The CDR3 DNA is TGTGCCAGCAGCGTAGAGGCCGGAGCTAACTATGGCTACACCTTC.

This chain uses TRBV5-1 with TRBJ2-1; weak D call: TRBD1 (5 bases). Deletions cut 4 bases from V and 8 bases from J, with 10 bases between. The CDR3 totals 12 residues. Germline assignment: CDR1 SGHRS and CDR2 YFSETQ. The CDR3 is CASSAGMDEQFF. The CDR3 DNA is TGCGCCAGCAGCGCAGGGATGGATGAGCAGTTCTTC. Combining the CDR3 with reference TRBV5-1 and TRBJ2-1 gives the whole variable domain KAGVTQTPRYLIKTRGQQVTLSCSPISGHRSVSWYQQTPGQGLQFLFEYFSETQRNKGNFPGRFSGRQFSNSRSEMNVSTLELGDSALYLCASSAGMDEQFFGPGTRLTVL.

In regard to this clone: The junction shows a germline mismatch at one end, possibly a read error. The CDR3 DNA reads as TGTGCTAGCAGCCCCAGCGGAGGGGCCGGTTACGAGCAGTACTTC. It is translated as CASSPSGGAGYEQYF. The rearrangement links TRBV7-7 to TRBJ2-7, with D possibly being TRBD2 (6 bases). This CDR3 contains 15 residues. Germline values: CDR1 SSHAT, CDR2 FNYEAQ (reference sequence). Looking up the rest from reference TRBV7-7 and TRBJ2-7 gives the full variable domain: GAGVSQSPRYKVTKRGQDVTLRCDPISSHATLYWYQQALGQGPEFLTYFNYEAQPDKSGLPSDRFSAERPEGSISTLTIQRTEQRDSAMYRCASSPSGGAGYEQYFGPGTRLTVT.

V is TRBV18 and J is TRBJ2-2; possible D gene TRBD1, 6 bases. Trimming cost V 2 bases and J 2 bases, with 12 bases left between them. The CDR3 runs to 16 residues. Per germline, CDR1 KGHSH and CDR2 LQKENI. The CDR3 coding sequence is TGTGCCAGCTCACCAGGACAGAGAACAAACACCGGGGAGCTGTTTTTT. Its protein is CASSPGQRTNTGELFF.

The V gene is TRBV28, the J gene TRBJ2-6, with D perhaps TRBD1 (6 bases). The CDR3 spans 16 residues. V shed 4 bases and J shed 0 bases, with 10 bases lying between them. Germline V gives CDR1 MDHEN, CDR2 SYDVKM. The CDR3 coding sequence is TGTGCCAGCAGTTCCCACAGGGACTCTGGGGCCAACGTCCTGACTTTC. This gives the protein CASSSHRDSGANVLTF.

The V and J genes are TRBV4-3 and TRBJ2-1; D call uncertain. V lost 1 base to trimming and J lost 0 bases, with 16 bases between them. Germline V gives CDR1 LGHNA, CDR2 YSLEER. The CDR3 spans 18 residues. The CDR3 DNA reads TGCGCCAGCAGCCAAGGAATCGCGCGCGCGGACTCCTACAATGAGCAGTTCTTC. As protein: CASSQGIARADSYNEQFF.

V gene TRBV3-1 (or the pseudogene TRBV3-2) combines with J gene TRBJ2-5, with D tentatively TRBD2 (6 bases). The V end lost 3 bases, the J end lost 4 bases, and 6 bases lay between the germline ends. The length of the CDR3 is 12 residues. Germline loops: CDR1 LGHDT, CDR2 YNNKEL (reference sequence). The CDR3 DNA follows: TGTGCCAGCAGCCAGGGAGGAGAGACCCAGTACTTC. Translating it yields CASSQGGETQYF.

The rearrangement joins TRBV13 to TRBJ2-1; 10 positions match TRBD2. The CDR3 sequence is 14 residues long. Germline V gene data show CDR1 as PRHDT and CDR2 as FYEKMQ (reference sequence). J was trimmed by 7 bases and V by 9 bases; bases with no gene match: 9. In DNA form, the CDR3 reads TGTGCCAGTAAACCGGGACTAGCGTATAATGAGCAGTTCTTC. This codes for CASKPGLAYNEQFF.

The genes are TRBV5-1 and TRBJ2-5, with 8 bases matching TRBD2. Germline V gene data show CDR1 as SGHRS and CDR2 as YFSETQ. This CDR3 has 14 amino acids. Trimming took 2 bases from V and 3 from J; bases not matched to a gene: 3. The CDR3 bases are TGCGCCAGCAGCTTTAGCGGGGACGAAGAGACCCAGTACTTC. It encodes CASSFSGDEETQYF.

This sequence joins TRBV12-3 or TRBV12-4 and TRBJ1-1, with 9 bases matching TRBD1. This CDR3 has 13 residues. Trimming took 6 bases from V and 1 from J; bases not matched to a gene: 0. CDR3 region: CASRGQGNTEAFF. In nucleotides, the CDR3 is TGTGCCAGCAGGGGACAGGGGAACACTGAAGCTTTCTTT.

The genes are TRBV7-9 and TRBJ2-1, with 10 bases aligning to TRBD2. The germline V gene encodes CDR1 SEHNR and CDR2 FQNEAQ (reference sequence). Trimming removed 5 bases from V and 3 bases from J; junction bases left unmatched: 4. The CDR3 covers 15 residues. The CDR3 protein is CASSPSGSIYNEQFF. CDR3 sequence (DNA): TGTGCCAGCAGCCCTAGCGGGAGCATCTACAATGAGCAGTTCTTC.

This chain uses TRBV7-2 with TRBJ2-2, with TRBD2 matching over 11 bases. Trimming removed 0 bases from V and 5 bases from J; junction bases left unmatched: 5. The V gene's germline CDR1 is SGHTA and CDR2 FQGNSA. This CDR3 comprises 17 residues. CDR3 protein: CASSLATSGSGTGELFF. CDR3 in DNA: TGTGCCAGCAGCTTAGCCACTAGCGGGAGCGGGACCGGGGAGCTGTTTTTT.

The chain employs TRBV3-1 (or the pseudogene TRBV3-2) and TRBJ1-3, with a possible D match to TRBD1 (6 bases). CDR3 length equals 14 residues. Germline V lookup: CDR1 LGHDT, CDR2 YNNKEL (reference sequence). The germline V and J ends were trimmed by 6 bases and 4 bases, with 13 bases remaining between them. The CDR3 region has the DNA TGTGCCAGCAGACTCCAGGGGTTCGGAAACACCATATATTTT. Encoded protein: CASRLQGFGNTIYF.

The chain has TRBV25-1 and TRBJ2-7; 10 nucleotides match TRBD2. The CDR3 is made up of 14 amino acids. Unmatched junction bases numbered 9, after V lost 6 bases and J lost 7 bases. The germline V gene encodes CDR1 MGHDK and CDR2 SYGVNS. The CDR3 DNA follows: TGTGCCAGCAGGGCCGGGACTAGCGTAGGGGAGCAGTACTTC. Amino acid sequence: CASRAGTSVGEQYF.

This chain's CDR3 is CASSAGTGNQPQHF. In DNA, the CDR3 is TGTGCCAGCAGCGCCGGGACAGGCAATCAGCCCCAGCATTTT. This chain joins TRBV9 and TRBJ1-5; TRBD1 matches 7 bases. CDR1 is SGDLS, CDR2 YYNGEE, per germline. J gave up 2 bases and V 3 bases, and 2 bases lay outside the gene matches. The CDR3 has 14 residues.

This chain connects TRBV7-2 to TRBJ2-1, with 9 positions matching TRBD1. CDR1 SGHTA and CDR2 FQGNSA come from the germline V gene. CDR3 length equals 16 residues. J lost 4 bases, V lost 4 bases, and 8 bases had no gene match. The CDR3 sequence: CASSYQTGGRYNEQFF. The CDR3, as DNA: TGTGCCAGCAGCTACCAGACAGGGGGAAGGTACAATGAGCAGTTCTTC.

This clone was seen only once. The V gene is TRBV5-1, the J gene TRBJ2-1; D not certain. CDR3 size: 12 residues. CDR1 and CDR2 (germline): SGHRS, YFSETQ. Trimming cost V 4 bases and J 9 bases, with 11 bases left between them. The CDR3 region has the DNA TGCGCCAGCAGCCTACCCTCTCCTGAGCAGTTCTTC. Amino acids: CASSLPSPEQFF.

In this sample, this clone turned up once. This chain connects TRBV3-1 (or the pseudogene TRBV3-2) to TRBJ2-3; 7 nucleotides align to TRBD2. This CDR3 has 15 residues. Germline trimming cut 3 bases from V and 6 bases from J; bases unmatched to any gene: 9. Germline V gives CDR1 LGHDT, CDR2 YNNKEL (reference sequence). The CDR3 DNA sequence: TGTGCCAGCAGCCACGGCGGGAGTTCACGTGATACGCAGTATTTT. Translated, it gives CASSHGGSSRDTQYF.

The chain recombines TRBV7-2 with TRBJ2-7; perhaps TRBD1 as D (6 bases). V dropped 6 bases and J dropped 7 bases, with 19 bases sitting between them. CDR1 is SGHTA, CDR2 FQGNSA, per germline. This CDR3 is built from 14 residues. CDR3 sequence (DNA): TGTGCCAGCAGAATGGGGACACGGACGTGGGAGCAGTACTTC. Translated: CASRMGTRTWEQYF.

This chain connects TRBV6-2 or TRBV6-3 to TRBJ1-6; D perhaps matches TRBD1 (6 bases). Per the germline V gene, CDR1 is MNHEY and CDR2 is SVGEGT. The V end lost 5 bases, the J end lost 8 bases, and 13 bases lay between the germline ends. This CDR3 contains 14 residues. CDR3 sequence (DNA): TGTGCCAGCAGTCTTTTGAGGACAGATTCACCCCTCCACTTT. This sequence encodes CASSLLRTDSPLHF.

The chain has TRBV7-9 and TRBJ1-6; D gene ambiguous. Trimming cost V 1 base and J 5 bases, with 12 bases left between them. The CDR3 sequence is 16 residues long. Germline V gives CDR1 SEHNR, CDR2 FQNEAQ (reference sequence). CDR3 nucleotide sequence: TGTGCCAGCAGCTTAGTGTATCGGGGAAATAATTCACCCCTCCACTTT. This gives the protein CASSLVYRGNNSPLHF. Full variable domain (missing parts from reference TRBV7-9 and TRBJ1-6): DTGVSQNPRHKITKRGQNVTFRCDPISEHNRLYWYRQTLGQGPEFLTYFQNEAQLEKSRLLSDRFSAERPKGSFSTLEIQRTEQGDSAMYLCASSLVYRGNNSPLHFGNGTRLTVT.

This clone appeared once. The V gene is TRBV7-2, the J gene TRBJ1-2; TRBD1 might be the D (5 bases). CDR3 size: 16 residues. V was cut by 5 bases and J by 0 bases, with 16 bases left in between. Germline V CDR1 and CDR2: SGHTA, FQGNSA. The CDR3 bases are TGTGCCAGCAGCCGTATTGGGACTGAAGCTAACTATGGCTACACCTTC. Translated: CASSRIGTEANYGYTF.

V gene TRBV7-2 combines with J gene TRBJ2-5, with 8 bases lining up with TRBD1. The V gene's germline CDR1 is SGHTA and CDR2 FQGNSA. This CDR3 contains 17 residues. Trimming removed 1 base from V and 4 bases from J; junction bases left unmatched: 11. The DNA of the CDR3 is TGTGCCAGCAGCTTAGTTTGGGTCAGGGGGCGAGGAGAGACCCAGTACTTC. The encoded protein is CASSLVWVRGRGETQYF. The full variable domain, with the rest looked up from reference TRBV7-2 and TRBJ2-5, is GAGVSQSPSNKVTEKGKDVELRCDPISGHTALYWYRQSLGQGLEFLIYFQGNSAPDKSGLPSDRFSAERTGGSVSTLTIQRTQQEDSAVYLCASSLVWVRGRGETQYFGPGTRLLVL.

The V call is TRBV9, the J call TRBJ1-2; the match to TRBD1 covers 9 bases. V gave up 4 bases and J gave up 5 bases; unmatched junction bases: 12. Germline CDR1 reads SGDLS; CDR2 reads YYNGEE. This CDR3 has 16 residues. In DNA, the CDR3 is TGTGCCAGCAGCACAGTACAGGGGGCCGGAAGGTATGGCTACACCTTC. This sequence encodes CASSTVQGAGRYGYTF.

The chain joins TRBV19 to TRBJ2-3; D call uncertain. This CDR3 has 14 residues. From germline, CDR1 is LNHDA and CDR2 SQIVND (reference sequence). Trimming took off 3 bases at V and 5 bases at J, with 12 bases between the two ends. CDR3 in amino acids: CASSIPGVLDTQYF. CDR3 DNA: TGTGCCAGTAGTATTCCGGGTGTCCTAGATACGCAGTATTTT.

The CDR3 DNA sequence: TGTGCCAGCAGTTTTCCCGGACAGGGAGAGTATGGCTACACCTTC. The encoded protein is CASSFPGQGEYGYTF. The J gene is TRBJ1-2, the V gene TRBV6-2 or TRBV6-3; 8 positions match TRBD1. Germline CDR1 MNHEY, CDR2 SVGEGT. This CDR3 region has 15 residues. V was pared by 4 bases and J by 5 bases, with 9 bases of the junction left unmatched.

The chain joins TRBV24-1 to TRBJ1-2; D ambiguous. This CDR3 spans 14 amino acids. V dropped 3 bases and J dropped 0 bases, with 7 bases sitting between them. The V gene's germline CDR1 is KGHDR and CDR2 SFDVKD. The CDR3 DNA follows: TGTGCCACCAGTGATCCGACATCTAACTATGGCTACACCTTC. Its translation is CATSDPTSNYGYTF.